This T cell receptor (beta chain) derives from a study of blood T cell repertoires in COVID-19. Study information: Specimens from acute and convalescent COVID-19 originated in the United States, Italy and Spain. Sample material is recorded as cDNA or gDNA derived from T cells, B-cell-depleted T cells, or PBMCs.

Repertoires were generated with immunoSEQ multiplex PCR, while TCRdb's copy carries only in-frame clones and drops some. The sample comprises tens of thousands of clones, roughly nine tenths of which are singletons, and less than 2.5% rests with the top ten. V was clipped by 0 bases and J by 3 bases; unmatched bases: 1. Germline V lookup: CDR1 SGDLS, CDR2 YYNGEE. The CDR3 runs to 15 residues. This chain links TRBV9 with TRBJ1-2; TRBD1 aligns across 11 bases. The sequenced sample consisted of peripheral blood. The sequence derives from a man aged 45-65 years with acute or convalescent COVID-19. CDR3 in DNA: TGTGCCAGCAGCGTAGGGACAGGGGGCTACTATGGCTACACCTTC. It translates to CASSVGTGGYYGYTF.